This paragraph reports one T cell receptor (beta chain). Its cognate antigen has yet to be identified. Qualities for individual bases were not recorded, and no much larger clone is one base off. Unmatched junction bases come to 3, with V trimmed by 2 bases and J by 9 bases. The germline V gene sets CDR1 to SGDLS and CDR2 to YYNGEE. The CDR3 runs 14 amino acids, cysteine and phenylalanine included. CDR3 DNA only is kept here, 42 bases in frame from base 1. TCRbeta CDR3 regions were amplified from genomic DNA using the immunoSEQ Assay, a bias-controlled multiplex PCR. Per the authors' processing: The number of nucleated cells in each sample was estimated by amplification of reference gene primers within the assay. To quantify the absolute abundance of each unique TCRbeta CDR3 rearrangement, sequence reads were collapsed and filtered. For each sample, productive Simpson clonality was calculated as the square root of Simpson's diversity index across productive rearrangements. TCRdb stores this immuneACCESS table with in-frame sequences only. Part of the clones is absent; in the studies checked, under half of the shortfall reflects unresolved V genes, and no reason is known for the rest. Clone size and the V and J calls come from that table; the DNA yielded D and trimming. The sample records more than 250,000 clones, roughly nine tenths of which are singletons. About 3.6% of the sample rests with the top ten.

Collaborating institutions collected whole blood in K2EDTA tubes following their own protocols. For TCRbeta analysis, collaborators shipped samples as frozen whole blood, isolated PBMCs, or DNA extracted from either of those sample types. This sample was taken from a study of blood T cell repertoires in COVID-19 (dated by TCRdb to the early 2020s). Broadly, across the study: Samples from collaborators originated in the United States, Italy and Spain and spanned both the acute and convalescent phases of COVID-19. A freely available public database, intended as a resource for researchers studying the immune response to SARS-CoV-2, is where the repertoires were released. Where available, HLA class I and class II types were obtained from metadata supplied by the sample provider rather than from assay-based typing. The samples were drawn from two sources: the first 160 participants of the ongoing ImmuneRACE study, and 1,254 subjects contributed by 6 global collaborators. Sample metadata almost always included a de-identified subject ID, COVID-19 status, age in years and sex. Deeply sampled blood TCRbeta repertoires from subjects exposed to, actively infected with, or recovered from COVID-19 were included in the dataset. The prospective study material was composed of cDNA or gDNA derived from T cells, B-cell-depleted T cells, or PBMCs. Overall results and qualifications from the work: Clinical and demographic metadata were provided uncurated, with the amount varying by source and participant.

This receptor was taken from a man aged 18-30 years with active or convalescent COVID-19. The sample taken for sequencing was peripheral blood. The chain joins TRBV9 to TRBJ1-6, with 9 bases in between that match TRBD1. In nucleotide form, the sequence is TGTGCCAGCAGCGTCCGACAGGGGGGTTCACCCCTCCACTTT. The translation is CASSVRQGGSPLHF.